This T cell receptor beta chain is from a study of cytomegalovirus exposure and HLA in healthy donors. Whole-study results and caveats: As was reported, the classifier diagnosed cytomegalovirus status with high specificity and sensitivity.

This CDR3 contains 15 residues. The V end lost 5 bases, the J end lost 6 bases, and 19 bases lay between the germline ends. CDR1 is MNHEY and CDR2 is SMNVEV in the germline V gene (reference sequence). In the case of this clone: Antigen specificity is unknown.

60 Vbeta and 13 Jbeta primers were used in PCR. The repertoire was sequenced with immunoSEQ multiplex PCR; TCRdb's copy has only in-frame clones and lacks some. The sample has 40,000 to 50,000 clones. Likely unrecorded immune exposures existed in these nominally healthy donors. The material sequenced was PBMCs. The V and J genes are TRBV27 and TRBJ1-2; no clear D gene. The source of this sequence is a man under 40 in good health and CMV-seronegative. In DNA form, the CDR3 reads TGTGCCAGCAGTCTCAGGTCCTCATGGTCCAATGGCTACACCTTC. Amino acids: CASSLRSSWSNGYTF.